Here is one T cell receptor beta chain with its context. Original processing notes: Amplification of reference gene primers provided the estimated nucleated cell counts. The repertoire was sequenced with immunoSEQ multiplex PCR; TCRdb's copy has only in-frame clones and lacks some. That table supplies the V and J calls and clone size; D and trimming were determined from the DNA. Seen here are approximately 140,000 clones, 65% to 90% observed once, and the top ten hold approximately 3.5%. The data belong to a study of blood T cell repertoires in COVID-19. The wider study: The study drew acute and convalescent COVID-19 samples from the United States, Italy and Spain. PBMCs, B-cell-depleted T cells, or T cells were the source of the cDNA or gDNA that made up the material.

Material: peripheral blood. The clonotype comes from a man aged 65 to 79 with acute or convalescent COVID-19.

CDR3 DNA: TGTGCCACCAGTGACCTAGCCGCTAGTTTGGGCTACAATGAGCAGTTCTTC. It codes for CATSDLAASLGYNEQFF. The chain recombines TRBV24-1 with TRBJ2-1, with D tentatively TRBD2 (5 bases). Between the trimmed V and J ends, which lost 4 bases and 3 bases, there was a span of 18 bases. Germline CDR1 reads KGHDR; CDR2 reads SFDVKD. The CDR3 runs to 17 residues.